This TCR beta chain was retrieved from a study of shared clonotypes between healthy human individuals. Here immunoSEQ multiplex PCR was the method, and the copy in TCRdb shows in-frame clones only, minus some. The sample records 2 million to 2.5 million clones, about 92% being singletons. Naive CD45RA+ and memory CD45RA-negative subsets were split from CD4+ cells. For this clone: The antigen remains unidentified.

Findings of the study overall: Sharing across four donors was highest in naive CD4 (roughly 5%) and lowest in memory CD8 (about 0.4%). Owing to a small donor count, the genetic and exposure-history diversity represented was limited.

Germline V gene data show CDR1 as SEHNR and CDR2 as FQNEAQ (reference sequence). This CDR3 region has 14 residues. Trimming took off 6 bases at V and 0 bases at J, with 11 bases between the two ends. Specimen: naive CD4+ T cells from PBMCs. The subset here: CD45RA+ positively selected. The J gene is TRBJ2-5, the V gene TRBV7-9; possibly TRBD2 for D (6 bases). This receptor was identified in a man aged 18 to 35 in good health. Some clones in this sample may be carry-over from other donors' samples. CDR3 loop: CASRPGTYQETQYF. Here the CDR3 DNA reads TGTGCCAGCAGACCTGGGACTTACCAAGAGACCCAGTACTTC. Based on the CDR3 plus reference TRBV7-9 and TRBJ2-5, the full variable domain is DTGVSQNPRHKITKRGQNVTFRCDPISEHNRLYWYRQTLGQGPEFLTYFQNEAQLEKSRLLSDRFSAERPKGSFSTLEIQRTEQGDSAMYLCASRPGTYQETQYFGPGTRLLVL.